One sample yielded the 30 T cell receptor beta chains listed below, sequenced in a study of regulatory T cells in long-lasting Graves disease. Arm-PCR of CDR3 regions and iRepertoire HTBI primers were the basis on which TCR beta libraries were built. Using its own MiXCR run on the multiplex PCR reads, TCRdb lists one record per CDR3 protein. The sample yields around 460,000 distinct CDR3 sequences, less than 25% seen once. Indicated time point: persistent/refractory GD, antithyroid drugs over 5 years with positive TRAb. With RNA extracted from PBMCs as input, the TCR library was made. The source was peripheral blood mononuclear cells (PBMCs), collected when the disease was refractory, from a patient treated with antithyroid drugs. The receptors shown here come from a female donor with Graves disease.

This chain links TRBV5-4 with TRBJ2-1; 10 bases map to TRBD2. J lost 7 bases, V lost 4 bases, and 8 bases had no gene match. This CDR3 has 15 amino acids. Germline-derived CDR1 and CDR2 are SGHNT and YYREEE (reference sequence). The CDR3 bases are TGTGCCAGCAGCAACTTAGGACTAGCGGTAAATGAGCAGTTCTTC. It yields the protein CASSNLGLAVNEQFF.

The rearrangement uses TRBV12-3 or TRBV12-4 and TRBJ2-2; no firm D call. V was shortened by 3 bases and J by 7 bases, with 12 bases between the two germline ends. The length of the CDR3 is 14 residues. The CDR3 here is CASSLAYRSGELFF. CDR3 in DNA: TGTGCCAGCAGTTTGGCTTATCGGAGCGGGGAGCTGTTTTTT.

This clonotype has ten or more counts. V usage is TRBV6-2 or TRBV6-3 and J usage is TRBJ1-2, with 10 bases that match TRBD1. J was trimmed by 6 bases and V by 5 bases; bases with no gene match: 12. Germline V gene sequence: CDR1 MNHEY, CDR2 SVGEGT. The length of the CDR3 is 16 residues. The CDR3 DNA reads TGTGCCAGCAGTGAACTACAAAGCGGGACAGGGGATGGCTACACCTTC. Encoded protein: CASSELQSGTGDGYTF.

This clonotype has at least ten counts. The chain carries TRBV19 and TRBJ1-5; TRBD1 agrees at 8 bases. V gave up 9 bases and J gave up 6 bases; unmatched junction bases: 10. Germline V gene lookup returns CDR1 LNHDA and CDR2 SQIVND (reference sequence). The CDR3 loop spans 14 amino acids. This CDR3 is CASSLTGVGQPQHF. The DNA for the CDR3 is TGTGCCAGCAGCCTGACAGGGGTTGGTCAGCCCCAGCATTTT.

The rearrangement links TRBV20-1 to TRBJ2-1; D uncertain. The CDR3 is made up of 13 amino acids. Germline CDR1 DFQATT, CDR2 SNEGSKA (reference sequence). The ends were cut back, 6 bases at V and 2 bases at J, with 11 bases in the middle. The CDR3: CSAPGQTYNEQFF. In nucleotides, the CDR3 is TGCAGTGCCCCGGGCCAAACCTACAATGAGCAGTTCTTC.

This clonotype was counted at least ten times. The J gene is TRBJ1-4, the V gene TRBV30; 8 bases fit TRBD1. The CDR3 consists of 13 residues. CDR1 is GTSNPN and CDR2 is SVGIG in the germline V gene (reference sequence). V was clipped by 6 bases and J by 6 bases; unmatched bases: 6. The CDR3 nucleotides read TGTGCCTGTTCGGACAGGGCAGATGAAAAACTGTTTTTT. Protein sequence: CACSDRADEKLFF.

J is TRBJ2-2 and V is TRBV5-1; 12 bases fit TRBD2. V gave up 5 bases and J gave up 5 bases; unmatched junction bases: 7. CDR3 length: 16 residues. In germline, CDR1 is SGHRS, CDR2 YFSETQ. CDR3: CASRRLAGDKTGELFF. The CDR3 bases are TGCGCCAGCAGACGACTAGCGGGAGATAAAACCGGGGAGCTGTTTTTT.

There are many counts of this clonotype. The chain recombines TRBV6-5 with TRBJ2-4; D gene uncertain. CDR1 is MNHEY and CDR2 is SVGAGI in the germline V gene. Trimming stripped 4 bases from V and 1 base from J, with 8 bases between. The CDR3 loop spans 14 amino acids. In nucleotides, the CDR3 is TGTGCCAGCAGTTGGACGGCCGCCAAAAACATTCAGTACTTC. Translating it yields CASSWTAAKNIQYF.

The chain couples TRBV30 to TRBJ2-5; 11 positions agree with TRBD2. Per germline, CDR1 GTSNPN and CDR2 SVGIG (reference sequence). The J segment lost 4 bases and the V segment lost 3 bases, leaving 7 bases of the junction unmatched. The length of the CDR3 is 15 residues. The CDR3 sequence is CAWSASGGLAETQYF. The CDR3 DNA sequence: TGTGCCTGGAGCGCTAGCGGGGGGTTAGCAGAGACCCAGTACTTC.

This clonotype was detected a few times. The chain links TRBV5-1 to TRBJ1-4, with D tentatively TRBD1 (5 bases). From germline, CDR1 is SGHRS and CDR2 YFSETQ. CDR3 size: 17 residues. V shed 1 base and J shed 6 bases, with 19 bases lying between them. The CDR3 reads CASSLSRRGGPDEKLFF. CDR3 coding DNA: TGCGCCAGCAGCTTGAGTCGGAGGGGCGGACCGGATGAAAAACTGTTTTTT.

This clonotype has more than one count but fewer than ten. The rearrangement joins TRBV2 to TRBJ2-5; maybe TRBD2 (6 bases). The germline V gene encodes CDR1 SNHLY and CDR2 FYNNEI. CDR3 size: 14 residues. The ends were cut back, 6 bases at V and 2 bases at J, with 13 bases in the middle. CDR3 amino acids: CASSHVGLQETQYF. The CDR3 nucleotides read TGTGCCAGCAGCCACGTGGGACTTCAAGAGACCCAGTACTTC.

The chain is built from TRBV20-1 and TRBJ1-5; D not certain. The germline CDR1 and CDR2 sequences are DFQATT and SNEGSKA (reference sequence). This CDR3 has 15 residues. V lost 3 bases to trimming and J lost 2 bases, with 14 bases between them. The CDR3 spells CSASPGILGNQPQHF. CDR3 nucleotide sequence: TGCAGTGCTAGTCCCGGCATCCTGGGCAATCAGCCCCAGCATTTT.

This clonotype has ten or more counts. The J gene is TRBJ2-7, the V gene TRBV28, with 7 bases matching TRBD2. J lost 0 bases, V lost 2 bases, and 4 bases had no gene match. CDR1 is MDHEN, CDR2 SYDVKM, per germline. The CDR3 sequence is 15 residues long. CDR3 loop: CASSLRRGSSYEQYF. CDR3 bases: TGTGCCAGCAGTTTACGGCGGGGGAGCTCCTACGAGCAGTACTTC.

This clonotype appeared a few times. This rearrangement joins TRBV6-1 to TRBJ1-2; D gene unclear. Germline CDR1 reads MNHNS; CDR2 reads SASEGT. The CDR3 covers 14 residues. V was shortened by 6 bases and J by 7 bases, with 18 bases between the two germline ends. Here the CDR3 reads CASSHEVSRGGYTF. Here the CDR3 DNA reads TGTGCCAGCAGCCACGAGGTCTCGAGAGGTGGCTACACCTTC.

This clonotype was seen more than once but under ten times. The rearrangement links TRBV14 to TRBJ1-2; D not resolved. Germline CDR1 is SGHDN and CDR2 is FVKESK. The length of the CDR3 is 13 residues. Trimming took 0 bases from V and 7 from J, leaving 9 bases between them. The CDR3 loop is CASSQDPSGGYTF. The DNA for the CDR3 is TGTGCCAGCAGCCAAGATCCCAGTGGTGGCTACACCTTC.

The chain's CDR3 is CASSQERLAGVGETQYF. DNA of the CDR3: TGTGCCAGCAGCCAAGAAAGGCTAGCGGGGGTTGGGGAGACCCAGTACTTC. The rearrangement joins TRBV3-1 to TRBJ2-5; 10 positions agree with TRBD2. Germline CDR1 reads LGHDT; CDR2 reads YNNKEL (reference sequence). Trimming at V came to 0 bases and at J to 5 bases, leaving 9 bases not matched to a gene. The CDR3 loop spans 17 amino acids.

The chain has TRBV3-1 and TRBJ2-5, with 8 bases lining up with TRBD1. CDR3 size: 15 residues. V lost 2 bases and J lost 5; bases outside the gene matches: 7. Per the germline V gene, CDR1 is LGHDT and CDR2 is YNNKEL (reference sequence). CDR3 DNA: TGTGCCAGCAGCCAAAGTGACAGGGGATTTGAGACCCAGTACTTC. Amino acid sequence: CASSQSDRGFETQYF.

This clonotype was found many times. The V call is TRBV28, the J call TRBJ1-1; the D is unclear. Deletions cut 5 bases from V and 0 bases from J, with 7 bases between. Looked up from germline, CDR1 is MDHEN and CDR2 is SYDVKM. The CDR3 consists of 13 residues. The DNA of the CDR3 is TGTGCCAGCAGTCCCCAATTGAACACTGAAGCTTTCTTT. Translation gives CASSPQLNTEAFF. Supplemented by reference TRBV28 and TRBJ1-1, the full variable domain reads DVKVTQSSRYLVKRTGEKVFLECVQDMDHENMFWYRQDPGLGLRLIYFSYDVKMKEKGDIPEGYSVSREKKERFSLILESASTNQTSMYLCASSPQLNTEAFFGQGTRLTVV.

Ten or more counts support this clonotype. Possible read error: a much larger clone is one base away. The chain uses TRBV2 and TRBJ1-5; D is possibly TRBD1 (6 bases). Trimming left V 1 base short and J 5 bases short, with 6 bases between. The CDR3 spans 13 residues. Looked up from germline, CDR1 is SNHLY and CDR2 is FYNNEI. The CDR3 protein is CASSEEGDQPQHF. DNA of the CDR3: TGTGCCAGCAGTGAAGAGGGGGATCAGCCCCAGCATTTT.

This clonotype was seen more than once but under ten times. This rearrangement joins TRBV5-1 to TRBJ2-4, with D maybe TRBD1 (6 bases). The CDR3 contains 13 residues. V was cut by 7 bases and J by 9 bases, with 17 bases left in between. The germline CDR1 and CDR2 sequences are SGHRS and YFSETQ. The CDR3 DNA follows: TGCGCCAGCCCAGGGGAAGAAACCGGCATTCAGTACTTC. It specifies CASPGEETGIQYF.

Points on this clonotype: Given a much more abundant clone one base away, this may be a read error. The CDR3 spells CATSPQGNYGYTF. CDR3 DNA: TGTGCCACCAGTCCACAGGGCAACTATGGCTACACCTTC. V gene TRBV10-3 combines with J gene TRBJ1-2; D might be TRBD1 (6 bases). Per germline, CDR1 ENHRY and CDR2 SYGVKD. The CDR3 consists of 13 residues.

This chain links TRBV29-1 with TRBJ1-3; 9 bases map to TRBD1. V was clipped by 4 bases and J by 5 bases; unmatched bases: 9. CDR1 and CDR2 (germline): SQVTM, ANQGSEA. The CDR3 extends over 15 amino acids. The CDR3 DNA follows: TGCAGCGTTGGGGAGACCGGGACAGGGAGAAACACCATATATTTT. Protein: CSVGETGTGRNTIYF.

This clonotype occurred many times. The chain links TRBV28 to TRBJ2-2, with a possible D match to TRBD2 (7 bases). CDR1 is MDHEN and CDR2 is SYDVKM in the germline V gene. The CDR3 is 17 amino acids. V lost 5 bases, J lost 6 bases, and 22 bases lay in between. CDR3 nucleotide sequence: TGTGCCAGCAGTCCCACTTTTTACAGGGAGGGGGCCGGGGAGCTGTTTTTT. Residues: CASSPTFYREGAGELFF.

There are many counts of this clonotype. The rearrangement joins TRBV28 to TRBJ1-2; TRBD1 matches at 7 bases. This CDR3 comprises 13 residues. Germline V CDR1 and CDR2: MDHEN, SYDVKM. Unmatched junction bases numbered 5, after V lost 5 bases and J lost 5 bases. The CDR3 sequence is CASSQPGQYGYTF. DNA of the CDR3: TGTGCCAGCAGTCAGCCGGGACAGTATGGCTACACCTTC.

This clonotype was detected only a few times. The chain couples TRBV18 to TRBJ2-7; TRBD1 might be the D (6 bases). CDR1 is KGHSH and CDR2 is LQKENI in the germline V gene. The CDR3 extends over 15 amino acids. V lost 2 bases to trimming and J lost 7 bases, with 18 bases between them. The chain's CDR3 is CASSPYRDTAQEQYF. In nucleotides, the CDR3 is TGTGCCAGCTCACCATATCGGGACACAGCGCAAGAGCAGTACTTC.

This chain joins TRBV7-9 and TRBJ2-5; 9 nucleotides line up with TRBD2. J lost 1 base, V lost 2 bases, and 5 bases had no gene match. The CDR3 sequence is 16 residues long. CDR1 and CDR2 (germline): SEHNR, FQNEAQ (reference sequence). CDR3 DNA sequence: TGTGCCAGCAGCTTACGGCGGGGGGGCCCCCAAGAGACCCAGTACTTC. Translated: CASSLRRGGPQETQYF.

The rearrangement links TRBV2 to TRBJ2-1; no reliable D call. V was pared by 3 bases and J by 10 bases, with 7 bases between. The CDR3 runs to 11 residues. CDR1 is SNHLY and CDR2 is FYNNEI in the germline V gene. The CDR3 sequence: CASSEVKEQFF. The CDR3 nucleotides are TGTGCCAGCAGTGAGGTTAAGGAGCAGTTCTTC. Filled out from reference TRBV2 and TRBJ2-1, the complete variable domain reads EPEVTQTPSHQVTQMGQEVILRCVPISNHLYFYWYRQILGQKVEFLVSFYNNEISEKSEIFDDQFSVERPDGSNFTLKIRSTKLEDSAMYFCASSEVKEQFFGPGTRLTVL.

This clonotype has a count of ten or more. This chain joins TRBV29-1 and TRBJ1-1; TRBD1 might be the D (5 bases). The CDR3 is made up of 16 amino acids. The germline CDR1 and CDR2 sequences are SQVTM and ANQGSEA. V lost 6 bases and J 2 bases, leaving 22 bases between the germline ends. This CDR3 reads CSVRGFGGGANTEAFF. CDR3 DNA: TGCAGCGTAAGGGGCTTCGGAGGAGGGGCCAACACTGAAGCTTTCTTT.

The J gene is TRBJ2-7, the V gene TRBV7-2; possibly TRBD2 for D (6 bases). V was trimmed by 1 base and J by 1 base, leaving 14 bases between them. The CDR3 sequence is 16 residues long. Germline assignment: CDR1 SGHTA and CDR2 FQGNSA. CDR3 residues: CASSLGGLVLSYEQYF. Here the CDR3 DNA reads TGTGCCAGCAGCTTAGGGGGACTCGTTCTTTCCTACGAGCAGTACTTC.

The chain recombines TRBV7-3 with TRBJ1-1; D possibly corresponds to TRBD1 (6 bases). V gave up 6 bases and J gave up 11 bases, with 16 bases separating them. The CDR3 consists of 12 residues. From germline, CDR1 is SGHTA and CDR2 FQGTGA. The CDR3 loop is CASSLGGDAAFF. Written as DNA, the CDR3 is TGTGCCAGCAGTTTAGGGGGGGATGCGGCTTTCTTT.